A single sample gave rise to the 29 T cell receptor beta chains below, sequenced in a study of CXCR3-negative and CXCR3-positive naive CD8 T cells. The authors prepared UMI-labeled TRB cDNA libraries by 5' RACE. From the 5' RACE reads, TCRdb lists one entry per CDR3 protein and no DNA. The sample shows about 28,000 distinct CDR3 sequences, and about 10% sits with its ten largest clones. Sequences were obtained from memory CD8+ T cells from blood. The origin of the receptors is a human donor in good health. Some clones in this sample may be carry-over from other donors' samples.

The chain joins TRBV12-3 or TRBV12-4 to TRBJ2-2; TCRdb indicates TRBD2, and absent DNA this call remains unverified. The CDR3 length is 12 residues. The CDR3 sequence: CASRRTSGELFF.

This chain links TRBV29-1 with TRBJ2-2; TCRdb names TRBD2, which stays unverified in the absence of DNA. Looked up from germline, CDR1 is SQVTM and CDR2 is ANQGSEA. This CDR3 comprises 16 residues. The CDR3 reads CSVEDLAGPNTGELFF.

This chain joins TRBV27 and TRBJ1-1; TCRdb calls TRBD1, which cannot be checked without DNA. Germline V CDR1 and CDR2: MNHEY, SMNVEV (reference sequence). The CDR3 has 14 residues. The CDR3 loop is CASSFYQGGTEAFF.

The chain uses TRBV28 and TRBJ2-5. This CDR3 region has 15 residues. Per germline, CDR1 MDHEN and CDR2 SYDVKM. The CDR3 loop reads CASSLVGSWPGTQYF.

The chain uses TRBV7-2 and TRBJ2-5; the D call from TCRdb, TRBD2, cannot be confirmed without DNA. Looked up from germline, CDR1 is SGHTA and CDR2 is FQGNSA. The CDR3 has 17 residues. CDR3 residues: CASSLGTSGGAFETQYF.

The chain couples TRBV5-1 to TRBJ1-3; checking the TCRdb D call of TRBD1 is not possible without DNA. Per germline, CDR1 SGHRS and CDR2 YFSETQ. CDR3 size: 14 residues. The CDR3 is CASSNAGSENTIYF.

The CDR3 sequence is CSARADSSSYNEQFF. The V and J genes are TRBV20-1 and TRBJ2-1. Germline CDR1 is DFQATT and CDR2 is SNEGSKA (reference sequence). The CDR3 length is 15 residues.

The CDR3 sequence is CSASKAESSYEQYF. The chain links TRBV20-1 to TRBJ2-7. From germline, CDR1 is DFQATT and CDR2 SNEGSKA (reference sequence). The CDR3 runs to 14 residues.

This chain joins TRBV12-3 or TRBV12-4 and TRBJ2-1; the D call of TRBD2 rests on TCRdb alone, since no DNA is present to check it. The CDR3 spans 14 residues. CDR3 residues: CASSLSSGLDEQFF.

This sequence joins TRBV6-4 and TRBJ2-2; TCRdb calls TRBD1, which cannot be checked without DNA. CDR3 size: 16 residues. In germline, CDR1 is MRHNA, CDR2 SNTAGT. This CDR3 is CASSDSGQANTGELFF.

Measured by frequency, this clonotype is medium-sized. The V call is TRBV10-1, the J call TRBJ2-2; the D call from TCRdb, TRBD1, cannot be confirmed without DNA. The CDR3 runs to 15 residues. Germline CDR1 WNHNN, CDR2 SYGVQD (reference sequence). CDR3 loop: CASSVSGGDTGELFF.

V gene TRBV25-1 combines with J gene TRBJ1-1; TCRdb proposes TRBD1, but this gene call is untestable without DNA. The germline CDR1 and CDR2 sequences are MGHDK and SYGVNS. The CDR3 runs to 14 residues. CDR3 sequence reads: CASSGRGAGTEAFF.

This chain links TRBV2 with TRBJ1-4. Germline V CDR1 and CDR2: SNHLY, FYNNEI. The CDR3 contains 14 residues. The CDR3 loop is CASSESPTNEKLFF.

The chain combines TRBV7-6 with TRBJ2-2; TCRdb's D gene call, TRBD1, goes unchecked for lack of DNA. The CDR3 contains 14 residues. The germline CDR1 and CDR2 sequences are SGHVS and FNYEAQ. CDR3 residues: CASSFSQGSGELFF.

The gene calls are TRBV12-5 and TRBJ1-1; TCRdb returns TRBD1, unconfirmable since there is no DNA. CDR3 length: 13 amino acids. CDR1 and CDR2 from the germline V gene are LGHNT and FRNRAP. The CDR3 sequence is CASGEDRGTEAFF.

The V and J genes are TRBV5-1 and TRBJ2-5; TCRdb selects TRBD2, and the lack of DNA leaves this call unchecked. The germline gives CDR1 SGHRS, CDR2 YFSETQ. The CDR3 runs 14 residues. CDR3 protein: CASSRGGAGETQYF. Using reference TRBV5-1 and TRBJ2-5 for the parts outside the CDR3, the full variable domain is KAGVTQTPRYLIKTRGQQVTLSCSPISGHRSVSWYQQTPGQGLQFLFEYFSETQRNKGNFPGRFSGRQFSNSRSEMNVSTLELGDSALYLCASSRGGAGETQYFGPGTRLLVL.

CDR3 region: CSATSGSEQFF. The chain couples TRBV20-1 to TRBJ2-1; TCRdb lists TRBD2, though no DNA is available to test this call. Per germline, CDR1 DFQATT and CDR2 SNEGSKA (reference sequence). This CDR3 has 11 amino acids.

The V gene is TRBV3-1, the J gene TRBJ2-5; TCRdb names TRBD2, which stays unverified in the absence of DNA. The CDR3 has 15 residues. Germline CDR1 is LGHDT and CDR2 is YNNKEL (reference sequence). The CDR3 is CASSLGDYGEETQYF.

The chain employs TRBV28 and TRBJ2-4; the D call from TCRdb, TRBD1, cannot be confirmed without DNA. The germline CDR1 and CDR2 sequences are MDHEN and SYDVKM. There are 14 residues in the CDR3. This CDR3 reads CASSRKQGMDIQYF.

The chain uses TRBV28 and TRBJ2-7; TCRdb's D call, TRBD2, is unchecked because there is no DNA. This CDR3 is built from 15 residues. Germline V gives CDR1 MDHEN, CDR2 SYDVKM. The CDR3 sequence: CASSFRGLASYEQYF. The full variable domain, in which reference TRBV28 and TRBJ2-7 provide the parts outside the CDR3, is DVKVTQSSRYLVKRTGEKVFLECVQDMDHENMFWYRQDPGLGLRLIYFSYDVKMKEKGDIPEGYSVSREKKERFSLILESASTNQTSMYLCASSFRGLASYEQYFGPGTRLTVT.

This clonotype is medium-sized by frequency. The chain uses TRBV20-1 and TRBJ2-7; as DNA is missing, the TRBD2 call by TCRdb cannot be tested. The CDR3 is 13 residues long. Germline V gives CDR1 DFQATT, CDR2 SNEGSKA (reference sequence). CDR3 protein: CSARWTSDYEQYF.

This chain links TRBV29-1 with TRBJ1-2; TCRdb calls TRBD1, which cannot be checked without DNA. Per germline, CDR1 SQVTM and CDR2 ANQGSEA. This CDR3 is 12 amino acids long. The CDR3 spells CSARRTDYGYTF.

The V gene is TRBV29-1, the J gene TRBJ2-2. There are 13 residues in the CDR3. The germline V gene has CDR1 SQVTM and CDR2 ANQGSEA. CDR3 protein: CSVVFPNTGELFF.

The rearrangement joins TRBV12-3 or TRBV12-4 to TRBJ2-5. The CDR3 sequence is 13 residues long. This CDR3 reads CASSLEALETQYF.

This rearrangement joins TRBV7-3 to TRBJ2-2. CDR3 length equals 15 residues. CDR1 and CDR2 (germline): SGHTA, FQGTGA. The chain's CDR3 is CASRETSDFTGELFF.

The chain carries TRBV29-1 and TRBJ2-4; TCRdb gives TRBD1 as the D gene, but with no DNA this cannot be confirmed. Germline lookup yields CDR1 SQVTM and CDR2 ANQGSEA. This CDR3 contains 17 residues. This CDR3 is CSVEFWDTHLAKNIQYF.

This chain joins TRBV20-1 and TRBJ1-1; TCRdb reports TRBD1, a call that lacks DNA to check it against. CDR3 length equals 16 residues. Germline CDR1 reads DFQATT; CDR2 reads SNEGSKA (reference sequence). The CDR3 sequence is CSARDLRTGGYAEAFF.

This chain links TRBV7-9 with TRBJ2-5; absent DNA, TCRdb's TRBD1 call cannot be checked. Germline CDR1 and CDR2: SEHNR and FQNEAQ (reference sequence). This CDR3 is 14 amino acids long. The CDR3 spells CASSPTGGEETQYF.

The chain uses TRBV2 and TRBJ2-3; TCRdb calls TRBD2, which cannot be checked without DNA. CDR3 length: 17 residues. Germline-derived CDR1 and CDR2 are SNHLY and FYNNEI. The CDR3 region is CASSGLAGGSYTDTQYF.